The 31 T cell receptor beta chains below all came from one sample that was sequenced in a study of T cells in Graves' hyperthyroidism and ophthalmopathy. Amplified regions were TCR beta CDR3 sequences from RNA transcripts. RT-PCR in the first round (using the HTBI primer set) targeted the TCR CDR3. From the multiplex PCR reads, TCRdb called clonotypes with MiXCR, one entry per CDR3 protein. This repertoire shows approximately 710,000 distinct CDR3 sequences, around 16% found once; its top ten account for less than 20%. Sample: blood. The source is a man in his forties or fifties with Graves' hyperthyroidism.

Only a few counts were recorded for this clonotype. The chain couples TRBV2 to TRBJ2-6; TRBD1 matches at 8 bases. Germline loops: CDR1 SNHLY, CDR2 FYNNEI. The trim removed 6 bases at V and 9 bases at J, leaving 10 bases unmatched. The CDR3 loop spans 15 amino acids. CDR3 sequence reads: CASRDGTGPGNVLTF. The CDR3, as DNA: TGTGCCAGCAGAGACGGGACAGGTCCCGGCAACGTCCTGACTTTC.

This clonotype was observed many times. This chain connects TRBV10-3 to TRBJ1-2; D is unresolved. Germline V gene data show CDR1 as ENHRY and CDR2 as SYGVKD. V dropped 0 bases and J dropped 7 bases, with 18 bases sitting between them. This CDR3 region has 16 residues. The CDR3: CAISESVRSLVGGYTF. The CDR3 DNA reads as TGTGCCATCAGTGAGTCGGTGCGTTCCCTCGTGGGTGGCTACACCTTC.

This clonotype was observed a handful of times. The chain is built from TRBV4-3 and TRBJ2-4, with TRBD2 matching over 12 bases. Looked up from germline, CDR1 is LGHNA and CDR2 is YSLEER. The CDR3 is made up of 20 amino acids. The trim removed 0 bases at V and 0 bases at J, leaving 9 bases unmatched. CDR3 region: CASSQDLAGGAFIAKNIQYF. Here the CDR3 DNA reads TGCGCCAGCAGCCAAGACCTAGCGGGAGGGGCATTTATAGCCAAAAACATTCAGTACTTC.

This clonotype was recorded at least ten times. The V and J genes are TRBV27 and TRBJ2-1, with 9 bases aligning to TRBD2. Germline lookup yields CDR1 MNHEY and CDR2 SMNVEV (reference sequence). The CDR3 is made up of 17 amino acids. V trimming: 5 bases; J trimming: 6 bases; junction bases outside the gene matches: 14. The chain's CDR3 is CASSPLELAGDRNEQFF. DNA for the CDR3: TGTGCCAGCAGTCCCCTCGAACTAGCGGGTGATCGCAATGAGCAGTTCTTC.

This clonotype was counted at least ten times. V gene TRBV5-5 combines with J gene TRBJ2-7; the D call may be TRBD1 or TRBD2 (5 bases each). The CDR3 consists of 14 residues. Germline assignment: CDR1 SGHKS and CDR2 YYEKEE (reference sequence). V was shortened by 1 base and J by 2 bases, with 10 bases between the two germline ends. This CDR3 is CASSLRGTPYEQYF. The CDR3 coding sequence is TGTGCCAGCAGCTTGCGTGGGACGCCCTACGAGCAGTACTTC.

The V and J genes are TRBV7-9 and TRBJ2-6; D is uncertain. The CDR3 is made up of 14 amino acids. The germline V and J ends were trimmed by 5 bases and 0 bases, with 5 bases remaining between them. Germline-derived CDR1 and CDR2 are SEHNR and FQNEAQ (reference sequence). For the CDR3, the DNA is TGTGCCAGCAGCAAGATCTCTGGGGCCAACGTCCTGACTTTC. Residues: CASSKISGANVLTF.

V usage is TRBV10-1 and J usage is TRBJ2-7; 10 bases fit TRBD2. Germline CDR1 WNHNN, CDR2 SYGVQD (reference sequence). This CDR3 region has 15 residues. The junction had 6 bases not matched to a gene; V was cut back by 4 bases and J by 3 bases. The CDR3 sequence is CASSGTGLADYEQYF. CDR3 bases: TGCGCCAGCAGTGGGACCGGACTAGCGGACTACGAGCAGTACTTC.

In its sample, this clonotype was seen many times. The genes are TRBV3-1 and TRBJ2-2; D is unresolved. Germline-derived CDR1 and CDR2 are LGHDT and YNNKEL (reference sequence). The V and J ends lost 2 bases and 5 bases respectively, with 15 bases between them. The CDR3 runs to 16 residues. The CDR3, as DNA: TGTGCCAGCAGCCAACGCTGGCGCCTAGAGACCGGGGAGCTGTTTTTT. Translated: CASSQRWRLETGELFF.

This clonotype was counted many times. This chain uses TRBV2 with TRBJ2-7, with D possibly being TRBD2 (5 bases). The CDR3 is 12 amino acids. V was clipped by 5 bases and J by 7 bases, with 12 bases between them. CDR1 SNHLY and CDR2 FYNNEI come from the germline V gene. The CDR3 bases are TGTGCCAGCAGTCCAGGACTCTGGGAGCAGTACTTC. This sequence encodes CASSPGLWEQYF.

This clonotype was seen many times. The chain links TRBV7-9 to TRBJ2-7, with a possible D match to TRBD1 (6 bases). V was trimmed by 5 bases and J by 2 bases, leaving 13 bases between them. Germline V gene sequence: CDR1 SEHNR, CDR2 FQNEAQ (reference sequence). The CDR3 contains 14 residues. The CDR3 reads CASSERQAPYEQYF. In nucleotides, the CDR3 is TGTGCCAGCAGCGAAAGACAGGCGCCCTACGAGCAGTACTTC.

CDR3 region: CATSRARGETQYF. The CDR3 DNA is TGTGCCACCAGCAGAGCCAGGGGGGAGACCCAGTACTTC. This rearrangement joins TRBV15 to TRBJ2-5, with 7 positions matching TRBD1. The CDR3 spans 13 residues. The germline V gene has CDR1 LNHNV and CDR2 YYDKDF (reference sequence). Germline trimming cut 1 base from V and 5 bases from J; bases unmatched to any gene: 1.

This clonotype was counted many times. The chain recombines TRBV7-9 with TRBJ2-7, with 7 bases matching TRBD2. CDR1 and CDR2 from the germline V gene are SEHNR and FQNEAQ (reference sequence). The CDR3 spans 16 residues. The V segment lost 4 bases and the J segment 4 bases; nucleotides outside the gene matches: 13. The DNA for the CDR3 is TGTGCCAGCAGCTCGTTCAGACTAGCCGGGTTGTACGAGCAGTACTTC. Protein sequence: CASSSFRLAGLYEQYF.

The table lists this clonotype with many counts. V is TRBV6-1 and J is TRBJ1-4, with D perhaps matching TRBD1 (5 bases). The CDR3 runs 14 residues. V was pared by 1 base and J by 7 bases, with 10 bases between. Germline CDR1 MNHNS, CDR2 SASEGT. As DNA, the CDR3 is TGTGCCAGCAGTGAAGTTGCAGGGAGTGAAAAACTGTTTTTT. It encodes CASSEVAGSEKLFF.

This clonotype was found many times. This chain connects TRBV12-3 or TRBV12-4 to TRBJ2-5; maybe TRBD2 (5 bases). This CDR3 spans 13 amino acids. V lost 6 bases, J lost 2 bases, and 10 bases lay in between. This CDR3 reads CASSPSGQETQYF. CDR3 coding DNA: TGTGCCAGCAGCCCCTCGGGACAAGAGACCCAGTACTTC.

The chain couples TRBV30 to TRBJ1-1; tentatively, D is TRBD1 (6 bases). Germline values: CDR1 GTSNPN, CDR2 SVGIG (reference sequence). The CDR3 spans 11 residues. V was shortened by 8 bases and J by 6 bases, with 13 bases between the two germline ends. The CDR3 DNA sequence: TGTGCCCAAGGAGGGGGGGCTGAAGCTTTCTTT. Translating gives CAQGGGAEAFF.

This clonotype has only a few counts. The chain links TRBV5-6 to TRBJ1-1; D not certain. V gave up 4 bases and J gave up 1 base, with 17 bases separating them. Germline CDR1 and CDR2: SGHDT and YYEEEE. CDR3 length: 16 amino acids. CDR3 in amino acids: CASSPSWPRANTEAFF. In nucleotides, the CDR3 is TGTGCCAGCAGCCCCTCCTGGCCCCGCGCGAACACTGAAGCTTTCTTT.

The CDR3 bases are TGTGCCAGCTCGACCGGAGGTGGCATCGCCAAAAACATTCAGTACTTC. Protein: CASSTGGGIAKNIQYF. The chain recombines TRBV18 with TRBJ2-4, with D perhaps matching TRBD2 (5 bases). CDR3 length: 16 residues. The germline V gene encodes CDR1 KGHSH and CDR2 LQKENI. Trimming took off 6 bases at V and 1 base at J, with 16 bases between the two ends. Drawing the rest from reference TRBV18 and TRBJ2-4, the complete variable domain is NAGVMQNPRHLVRRRGQEARLRCSPMKGHSHVYWYRQLPEEGLKFMVYLQKENIIDESGMPKERFSAEFPKEGPSILRIQQVVRGDSAAYFCASSTGGGIAKNIQYFGAGTRLSVL.

The chain employs TRBV3-1 and TRBJ1-5; D gene uncertain. The germline CDR1 and CDR2 sequences are LGHDT and YNNKEL (reference sequence). CDR3 length equals 15 residues. The V and J ends lost 0 bases and 3 bases respectively, with 9 bases between them. In DNA form, the CDR3 reads TGTGCCAGCAGCCAAGATAGGAGGTCCAATCAGCCCCAGCATTTT. It translates to CASSQDRRSNQPQHF.

A few counts support this clonotype. The CDR3 sequence is CASRTSGTGVFYEQYF. The CDR3 nucleotides read TGTGCCAGCAGGACCTCCGGGACAGGGGTTTTCTACGAGCAGTACTTC. The chain has TRBV6-2 or TRBV6-3 and TRBJ2-7; the match to TRBD1 covers 10 bases. J lost 3 bases, V lost 6 bases, and 11 bases had no gene match. CDR1 is MNHEY and CDR2 is SVGEGT in the germline V gene. This CDR3 is 16 amino acids long.

This clonotype was recorded a few times. The chain carries TRBV7-9 and TRBJ1-1; D gene ambiguous. V was cut by 6 bases and J by 1 base, with 18 bases left in between. The CDR3 has 16 amino acids. Germline CDR1 and CDR2: SEHNR and FQNEAQ (reference sequence). CDR3 DNA sequence: TGTGCCAGCAGACCCCCAATGGGGTTATGGAACACTGAAGCTTTCTTT. This sequence encodes CASRPPMGLWNTEAFF.

The chain recombines TRBV5-1 with TRBJ1-1; D is uncertain. The V gene lost 5 bases and the J gene lost 1 base, with 12 bases spanning the gap. The CDR3 is 14 amino acids. Germline V gene data show CDR1 as SGHRS and CDR2 as YFSETQ. The CDR3 reads CASSLTLGNTEAFF. The CDR3 bases are TGCGCCAGCAGTCTGACTCTAGGGAACACTGAAGCTTTCTTT.

This chain links TRBV7-2 with TRBJ2-1; the match to TRBD2 covers 14 bases. V lost 2 bases and J lost 10; bases outside the gene matches: 7. In germline, CDR1 is SGHTA, CDR2 FQGNSA. The CDR3 is made up of 16 amino acids. In DNA, the CDR3 is TGTGCCAGCAGCTTACCCCGACTAGCGGGAGGGGTGGAGCAGTTCTTC. This codes for CASSLPRLAGGVEQFF.

Worth noting for this clonotype: A read error may explain this, as a much larger clone is one base away. The rearrangement links TRBV12-3 or TRBV12-4 to TRBJ1-5; D is ambiguous. The CDR3 is made up of 14 amino acids. The CDR3 is CASSFSGGNQLQHF. The CDR3 region has the DNA TGTGCCAGCAGTTTTTCGGGTGGGAATCAGCTCCAGCATTTT.

In this sample, this clonotype turned up many times. This chain links TRBV20-1 with TRBJ2-3; D is undetermined. V lost 6 bases, J lost 2 bases, and 3 bases lay in between. The germline CDR1 and CDR2 sequences are DFQATT and SNEGSKA (reference sequence). The CDR3 spans 10 residues. The DNA of the CDR3 is TGCAGTGCGTTCACAGATACGCAGTATTTT. Its protein product is CSAFTDTQYF.

This chain links TRBV4-3 with TRBJ2-3, with 13 bases identical to TRBD2. The CDR3 is made up of 19 amino acids. The junction had 14 bases not matched to a gene; V was cut back by 0 bases and J by 8 bases. Germline V gene data show CDR1 as LGHNA and CDR2 as YSLEER. The CDR3 region is CASSQDLLRTSGSDGTQYF. CDR3 DNA: TGCGCCAGCAGCCAAGATTTGTTGAGGACTAGCGGGAGTGACGGTACGCAGTATTTT.

The chain couples TRBV7-3 to TRBJ2-1; TRBD2 aligns across 10 bases. The CDR3 spans 15 residues. Germline V lookup: CDR1 SGHTA, CDR2 FQGTGA. V gave up 2 bases and J gave up 9 bases; unmatched junction bases: 7. CDR3 nucleotides: TGTGCCAGCAGCTTAGAGGCTAGCGGGAGCGGTGAGCAGTTCTTC. Its protein product is CASSLEASGSGEQFF.

V and J are TRBV15 and TRBJ2-3; D call uncertain. The germline V and J ends were trimmed by 0 bases and 6 bases, with 13 bases remaining between them. Germline V gene data show CDR1 as LNHNV and CDR2 as YYDKDF (reference sequence). The CDR3 contains 15 residues. CDR3 loop: CATSRETRATDTQYF. The CDR3 DNA reads TGTGCCACCAGCAGAGAGACCCGGGCCACGGATACGCAGTATTTT. Based on the CDR3 plus reference TRBV15 and TRBJ2-3, the full variable domain is DAMVIQNPRYQVTQFGKPVTLSCSQTLNHNVMYWYQQKSSQAPKLLFHYYDKDFNNEADTPDNFQSRRPNTSFCFLDIRSPGLGDTAMYLCATSRETRATDTQYFGPGTRLTVL.

V and J are TRBV19 and TRBJ2-2; TRBD2 aligns across 7 bases. Germline CDR1 is LNHDA and CDR2 is SQIVND (reference sequence). This CDR3 comprises 13 residues. The trim removed 4 bases at V and 7 bases at J, leaving 3 bases unmatched. Here the CDR3 DNA reads TGTGCCAGTAGTAGCGGGAGTTACGGGGAGCTGTTTTTT. Amino acid sequence: CASSSGSYGELFF.

This clonotype was counted only a few times. This sequence joins TRBV6-2 or TRBV6-3 and TRBJ2-5; D remains ambiguous. The CDR3 is 14 residues long. The V gene's germline CDR1 is MNHEY and CDR2 SVGEGT. Trimming took 5 bases from V and 2 from J, leaving 12 bases between them. CDR3 region: CASSTAVTQETQYF. The CDR3 coding sequence is TGTGCCAGCAGTACGGCTGTGACACAAGAGACCCAGTACTTC.

This clonotype was seen repeatedly, ten times or more. This chain connects TRBV7-9 to TRBJ1-2; D not resolved. The germline gives CDR1 SEHNR, CDR2 FQNEAQ (reference sequence). This CDR3 is built from 15 residues. Trimming took 5 bases from V and 5 from J, leaving 18 bases between them. CDR3 coding DNA: TGTGCCAGCAGCCACGGGTTCCGAGGAAGATATGGCTACACCTTC. The encoded protein is CASSHGFRGRYGYTF.

The table lists this clonotype with a few counts. The chain combines TRBV4-1 with TRBJ1-6, with D unresolved. The CDR3 length is 15 residues. Trimming shortened V by 1 base and J by 7 bases, and 11 bases separated the two germline ends. Germline values: CDR1 MGHRA, CDR2 YSYEKL. The CDR3 sequence is CASSQVPGGNSPLHF. Written as DNA, the CDR3 is TGCGCCAGCAGCCAAGTACCAGGTGGCAATTCACCCCTCCACTTT.